This T cell receptor (beta chain) was profiled in a study of T cell responses to AZD1222 COVID-19 vaccine. Points from the study as a whole: Dominant CD4 TCR responses targeted spike regions 160-218 and 743-854. Just five or six AZD1222 recipients were seropositive at baseline. Nearly half of the spike-specific TCRs reportedly recognize variant regions that carry no mutations. Samples come after the peak T cell response, not at day 14.

Trimming shortened V by 5 bases and J by 1 base, and 20 bases separated the two germline ends. CDR1 LGHNA and CDR2 YNFKEQ come from the germline V gene. CDR3 length: 17 amino acids. Clones were read by immunoSEQ multiplex PCR, and TCRdb kept only the in-frame ones, dropping some. The sample has under 150,000 clones, 90% seen once. This clone was found once. What it recognizes is unknown. The chain links TRBV4-2 to TRBJ1-1; TRBD1 is a possible D gene (6 bases). The sample consisted of peripheral blood, taken 28 days after the second AZD1222 dose. The TCR was taken from an adult who received the AZD1222 COVID-19 vaccine. The CDR3 region is CASSSTRSGTTNTEAFF. The CDR3 DNA is TGTGCCAGCAGCTCTACAAGGTCCGGGACAACGAACACTGAAGCTTTCTTT.